These 31 T cell receptor beta chains share one sample of origin, sequenced in a study of shared clonotypes between healthy human individuals. Only CD45RO-negative cells positively selected for CCR7 counted as naive CD8 cells, so terminally differentiated effector memory CD45RA+ cells were excluded. The repertoire was sequenced with immunoSEQ multiplex PCR; TCRdb's copy has only in-frame clones and lacks some. The repertoire holds some 1,900,000 clones, with roughly 95% as singletons. The specimen was naive CD8+ T cells sorted from blood. The receptor set was obtained from a man between 18 and 29 years old in good health.

The CDR3 nucleotides are TGTGCCAGCAGCGTTACAGCGGGGGGCCCCAGCACAGATACGCAGTATTTT. Protein sequence: CASSVTAGGPSTDTQYF. The rearrangement joins TRBV9 to TRBJ2-3, with 9 bases fitting TRBD2. The CDR3 is made up of 17 amino acids. Germline-derived CDR1 and CDR2 are SGDLS and YYNGEE. V shed 2 bases and J 0 bases; nucleotides not matched to a gene: 7.

This chain joins TRBV2 and TRBJ2-3, with 12 bases matching TRBD2. Germline V gene sequence: CDR1 SNHLY, CDR2 FYNNEI. The trim removed 5 bases at V and 5 bases at J, leaving 5 bases unmatched. The CDR3 loop spans 15 amino acids. CDR3 residues: CASSRTSGVIDTQYF. DNA for the CDR3: TGTGCCAGCAGTCGGACTAGCGGGGTGATAGATACGCAGTATTTT. Full variable domain (remainder filled in from reference TRBV2 and TRBJ2-3): EPEVTQTPSHQVTQMGQEVILRCVPISNHLYFYWYRQILGQKVEFLVSFYNNEISEKSEIFDDQFSVERPDGSNFTLKIRSTKLEDSAMYFCASSRTSGVIDTQYFGPGTRLTVL.

The V gene is TRBV5-1, the J gene TRBJ1-4; D gene ambiguous. The CDR3 contains 16 residues. V was pared by 0 bases and J by 0 bases, with 9 bases between. Looked up from germline, CDR1 is SGHRS and CDR2 is YFSETQ. Here the CDR3 reads CASSLDSFATNEKLFF. CDR3 nucleotides: TGCGCCAGCAGCTTGGACAGCTTTGCAACTAATGAAAAACTGTTTTTT.

The rearrangement links TRBV7-9 to TRBJ2-5; 8 bases match TRBD1. Per the germline V gene, CDR1 is SEHNR and CDR2 is FQNEAQ (reference sequence). The CDR3 is 14 residues long. V dropped 5 bases and J dropped 7; count of bases not matched to a gene: 9. In DNA, the CDR3 is TGTGCCAGCAGCGTGGACAGGGAGGAGGCGACCCAGTACTTC. This gives the protein CASSVDREEATQYF.

This rearrangement joins TRBV6-5 to TRBJ1-2; no clear D gene. Per germline, CDR1 MNHEY and CDR2 SVGAGI. This CDR3 is 15 amino acids long. The V end was cut by 2 bases, the J end by 0 bases, with 10 bases between. CDR3 bases: TGTGCCAGCAGTTACAGCAGCTCGACTAACTATGGCTACACCTTC. Translated: CASSYSSSTNYGYTF.

A note on this clone: The sample carries other DNA sequences with the same CDR3. This chain joins TRBV28 and TRBJ1-1; D is undetermined. CDR1 is MDHEN, CDR2 SYDVKM, per germline. V was shortened by 3 bases and J by 2 bases, with 10 bases between the two germline ends. The CDR3 extends over 14 amino acids. CDR3 bases: TGTGCCAGCAGTTTGTCCGGTGGAAACACTGAAGCTTTCTTT. As protein: CASSLSGGNTEAFF.

This rearrangement joins TRBV10-2 to TRBJ2-7; D is unresolved. The CDR3 totals 14 residues. The germline CDR1 and CDR2 sequences are WSHSY and SAAADI. The V end was cut by 3 bases, the J end by 4 bases, with 13 bases between. The CDR3 DNA reads TGCGCCAGCAGTGATGCGAATGTTCTTTACGAGCAGTACTTC. This codes for CASSDANVLYEQYF.

V and J are TRBV2 and TRBJ1-2, with 8 bases lining up with TRBD1. Germline CDR1 and CDR2: SNHLY and FYNNEI. The CDR3 sequence is 14 residues long. J lost 6 bases, V lost 0 bases, and 3 bases had no gene match. CDR3 region: CASSEAGQVDGYTF. CDR3 DNA sequence: TGTGCCAGCAGTGAAGCGGGACAGGTGGATGGCTACACCTTC.

CDR3 in DNA: TGTGCCAGCAGTGAAAGGGCAGGGGATAGCAATCAGCCCCAGCATTTT. Amino acid sequence: CASSERAGDSNQPQHF. The chain employs TRBV6-1 and TRBJ1-5; perhaps TRBD1 as D (6 bases). Germline assignment: CDR1 MNHNS and CDR2 SASEGT. CDR3 length: 16 residues. The ends were cut back, 2 bases at V and 0 bases at J, with 11 bases in the middle.

CDR3 protein: CASSSPPWTGSYEQYF. Here the CDR3 DNA reads TGTGCCAGCAGCTCCCCCCCTTGGACAGGTTCCTACGAGCAGTACTTC. The V and J genes are TRBV7-2 and TRBJ2-7; 7 nucleotides match TRBD1. The length of the CDR3 is 16 residues. Per germline, CDR1 SGHTA and CDR2 FQGNSA. With V trimmed by 4 bases and J by 1 base, 10 bases remained unmatched.

The rearrangement links TRBV9 to TRBJ2-7, with a weak D call TRBD1 (5 bases). This CDR3 spans 15 amino acids. The V gene lost 0 bases and the J gene lost 1 base, with 11 bases spanning the gap. Germline V CDR1 and CDR2: SGDLS, YYNGEE. This chain's CDR3 is CASSVEARDSYEQYF. The DNA for the CDR3 is TGTGCCAGCAGCGTAGAGGCCAGGGATTCCTACGAGCAGTACTTC.

The V call is TRBV9, the J call TRBJ2-1; no definite D call. Germline assignment: CDR1 SGDLS and CDR2 YYNGEE. The CDR3 has 14 amino acids. Trimming removed 2 bases from V and 8 bases from J, with 14 bases in between. The CDR3 region is CASSVSSVVDEQFF. For the CDR3, the DNA is TGTGCCAGCAGCGTCTCCTCTGTAGTCGATGAGCAGTTCTTC.

The chain is built from TRBV28 and TRBJ1-4, with D possibly matching TRBD1 (5 bases). Between the trimmed V and J ends, which lost 6 bases and 8 bases, there was a span of 19 bases. CDR1 is MDHEN and CDR2 is SYDVKM in the germline V gene. This CDR3 is built from 15 residues. Here the CDR3 reads CASSTLLGGGEKLFF. CDR3 nucleotides: TGTGCCAGCAGCACCCTCTTGGGGGGGGGAGAAAAACTGTTTTTT.

This clone occurred once. The genes are TRBV6-6 and TRBJ2-7; tentatively, D is TRBD1 (5 bases). The CDR3 spans 12 residues. The germline V gene encodes CDR1 MNHNY and CDR2 SVGAGI (reference sequence). Trimming left V 7 bases short and J 7 bases short, with 14 bases between. The CDR3 protein is CASISGIWEQYF. The CDR3 DNA is TGTGCCAGCATCTCAGGGATTTGGGAGCAGTACTTC.

The rearrangement links TRBV5-6 to TRBJ2-2; TRBD1 agrees at 9 bases. Trimming removed 0 bases from V and 2 bases from J; junction bases left unmatched: 2. Germline CDR1 and CDR2: SGHDT and YYEEEE. The CDR3 is 16 amino acids. CDR3 residues: CASSLGQGVNTGELFF. Here the CDR3 DNA reads TGTGCCAGCAGCTTGGGACAGGGGGTAAACACCGGGGAGCTGTTTTTT.

The V call is TRBV4-1, the J call TRBJ1-3, with D unclear. Germline V gene lookup returns CDR1 MGHRA and CDR2 YSYEKL. The CDR3 is made up of 17 amino acids. V lost 4 bases and J 2 bases, leaving 18 bases between the germline ends. The CDR3 DNA is TGCGCCAGCAGCCTCACACGGCTCGGCAGCCCTGGAAACACCATATATTTT. It specifies CASSLTRLGSPGNTIYF.

The chain carries TRBV6-6 and TRBJ2-5; 9 bases match TRBD1. V gave up 5 bases and J gave up 2 bases; unmatched junction bases: 3. Germline V lookup: CDR1 MNHNY, CDR2 SVGAGI (reference sequence). The CDR3 totals 14 residues. CDR3 DNA sequence: TGTGCCAGCAGTCCAGGGACAGGGCAAGAGACCCAGTACTTC. Translated: CASSPGTGQETQYF.

As regards this clone: Other DNA sequences in this sample translate to the same CDR3. The rearrangement joins TRBV19 to TRBJ2-7; 9 nucleotides line up with TRBD2. CDR3 length equals 15 residues. V was clipped by 3 bases and J by 4 bases; unmatched bases: 7. In germline, CDR1 is LNHDA, CDR2 SQIVND (reference sequence). The CDR3 DNA is TGTGCCAGTAGTATGGGCTTAGCGGGAGTTTACGAGCAGTACTTC. It is translated as CASSMGLAGVYEQYF.

This clone has just one count. The CDR3 spells CASSDGAGGPDTQYF. CDR3 in DNA: TGTGCCAGCAGTGATGGGGCAGGGGGGCCAGATACGCAGTATTTT. The chain links TRBV25-1 to TRBJ2-3; TRBD1 is a possible D gene (7 bases). The germline V gene has CDR1 MGHDK and CDR2 SYGVNS. The CDR3 has 15 amino acids. V shed 3 bases and J shed 4 bases, with 14 bases lying between them.

The genes are TRBV6-5 and TRBJ2-1, with 7 nucleotides matching TRBD2. The CDR3 extends over 15 amino acids. Germline CDR1 reads MNHEY; CDR2 reads SVGAGI. J lost 2 bases, V lost 6 bases, and 7 bases had no gene match. The CDR3 sequence: CASRSGASTYNEQFF. The CDR3 coding sequence is TGTGCCAGCAGGAGCGGGGCAAGTACCTACAATGAGCAGTTCTTC.

The V gene is TRBV4-1, the J gene TRBJ2-1, with 10 positions matching TRBD2. The germline V gene encodes CDR1 MGHRA and CDR2 YSYEKL. V gave up 4 bases and J gave up 1 base; unmatched junction bases: 1. The CDR3 covers 15 residues. CDR3 in amino acids: CASSLGLASYNEQFF. CDR3 in DNA: TGCGCCAGCAGCCTGGGACTAGCGTCCTACAATGAGCAGTTCTTC.

With respect to this clone: This CDR3 is also generated by other DNA sequences in the sample. The J gene is TRBJ1-5, the V gene TRBV9; D not resolved. V was pared by 0 bases and J by 3 bases, with 4 bases between. The CDR3 spans 13 residues. Germline loops: CDR1 SGDLS, CDR2 YYNGEE. The CDR3 here is CASSVGNNQPQHF. DNA of the CDR3: TGTGCCAGCAGCGTAGGAAACAATCAGCCCCAGCATTTT.

The rearrangement uses TRBV13 and TRBJ2-1; 10 bases line up with TRBD2. J gave up 8 bases and V 7 bases, and 11 bases lay outside the gene matches. The CDR3 spans 15 residues. CDR1 is PRHDT, CDR2 FYEKMQ, per germline (reference sequence). The CDR3 nucleotides are TGTGCCAGCACCCTAAAGCGGGAGGGCCCCCATGAGCAGTTCTTC. This codes for CASTLKREGPHEQFF. Drawing the rest from reference TRBV13 and TRBJ2-1, the complete variable domain is AAGVIQSPRHLIKEKRETATLKCYPIPRHDTVYWYQQGPGQDPQFLISFYEKMQSDKGSIPDRFSAQQFSDYHSELNMSSLELGDSALYFCASTLKREGPHEQFFGPGTRLTVL.

In DNA form, the CDR3 reads TGCGCCAGCAGCGCCGACAGGGACGGTTCCTGGGAGACCCAGTACTTC. This encodes CASSADRDGSWETQYF. The chain recombines TRBV5-1 with TRBJ2-5; 7 bases align to TRBD1. Germline-derived CDR1 and CDR2 are SGHRS and YFSETQ. This CDR3 has 16 residues. After removal of 4 bases from V and 5 bases from J, the junction contained 14 bases not matched to a gene.

The chain recombines TRBV9 with TRBJ2-3; 9 bases match TRBD2. The length of the CDR3 is 19 residues. Germline V CDR1 and CDR2: SGDLS, YYNGEE. V lost 2 bases to trimming and J lost 0 bases; unmatched junction nucleotides: 13. This chain's CDR3 is CASSVQAGGGEGSTDTQYF. The CDR3 coding sequence is TGTGCCAGCAGCGTGCAAGCGGGAGGAGGGGAAGGAAGCACAGATACGCAGTATTTT.

The V gene is TRBV5-6, the J gene TRBJ1-1; 10 bases agree with TRBD1. Germline V gives CDR1 SGHDT, CDR2 YYEEEE. The CDR3 consists of 17 residues. The ends lost 5 bases at V and 0 bases at J; junction bases unmatched: 10. The CDR3 sequence: CASSPGTGAFMNTEAFF. DNA of the CDR3: TGTGCCAGCAGTCCCGGGACAGGGGCCTTCATGAACACTGAAGCTTTCTTT.

The V call is TRBV7-9, the J call TRBJ2-7, with D perhaps being TRBD1 or TRBD2 (7 bases each). V lost 5 bases, J lost 3 bases, and 14 bases lay in between. Germline values: CDR1 SEHNR, CDR2 FQNEAQ (reference sequence). This CDR3 is 14 amino acids long. The CDR3 spells CASSLQGGDYEQYF. DNA of the CDR3: TGTGCCAGCAGCCTTCAGGGGGGGGACTACGAGCAGTACTTC.

This clone was found once. The chain has TRBV4-1 and TRBJ2-1; 9 positions match TRBD1. There are 17 residues in the CDR3. Germline CDR1 MGHRA, CDR2 YSYEKL. The ends lost 5 bases at V and 4 bases at J; junction bases unmatched: 12. The CDR3 spells CASSYSPAGTGYNEQFF. The CDR3 nucleotides read TGCGCCAGCAGCTATTCCCCCGCCGGGACAGGGTACAATGAGCAGTTCTTC.

This chain links TRBV11-2 with TRBJ2-7; D is unclear. Germline values: CDR1 SGHAT, CDR2 FQNNGV. This CDR3 contains 12 residues. Between the trimmed V and J ends, which lost 7 bases and 2 bases, there was a span of 9 bases. CDR3: CASTFSAYEQYF. The CDR3 bases are TGTGCCAGCACCTTCAGCGCCTACGAGCAGTACTTC.

The count of this clone is one. The chain recombines TRBV7-9 with TRBJ2-1; D is unclear. Germline values: CDR1 SEHNR, CDR2 FQNEAQ (reference sequence). V shed 4 bases and J shed 9 bases, with 10 bases lying between them. The CDR3 consists of 12 residues. As DNA, the CDR3 is TGTGCCAGCAGCTCCAAGGGTGCTGAGCAGTTCTTC. It yields the protein CASSSKGAEQFF.

The chain links TRBV4-1 to TRBJ2-7, with 11 bases matching TRBD2. Trimming took 0 bases from V and 6 from J; bases not matched to a gene: 4. Germline values: CDR1 MGHRA, CDR2 YSYEKL. This CDR3 contains 15 residues. DNA for the CDR3: TGCGCCAGCAGCCAAGAAGCCGGGACTAGCGGCGAGCAGTACTTC. This encodes CASSQEAGTSGEQYF.